These 20 T cell receptor beta chains were all obtained from the same sample, sequenced in a study of regulatory T cells in long-lasting Graves disease. Combining iRepertoire HTBI primers with Arm-PCR of CDR3 regions, the authors built TCR beta libraries. TCRdb independently ran MiXCR on the multiplex PCR reads; one entry per CDR3 protein. The table has fewer than 650,000 distinct CDR3 sequences, 15% to 20% seen once; the top ten hold more than 15%. Time point specified: newly diagnosed GD, antithyroid drugs for less than 3 months. Scientists built the TCR library using RNA that was extracted from PBMCs. The same data also went into a second study, on T cells in Graves' hyperthyroidism and ophthalmopathy.

Sequencing used peripheral blood mononuclear cells (PBMCs), obtained at new diagnosis, from a patient treated with antithyroid drugs. Receptor source: a woman between 25 and 40 years old with Graves disease.

This clonotype occurred many times. V and J are TRBV27 and TRBJ2-7; D is unclear. CDR1 and CDR2 (germline): MNHEY, SMNVEV (reference sequence). Deletions cut 0 bases from V and 1 base from J, with 10 bases between. The CDR3 has 15 residues. The CDR3 DNA is TGTGCCAGCAGTTTATCGTTCGGACGGTCCTACGAGCAGTACTTC. Its protein is CASSLSFGRSYEQYF.

The J gene is TRBJ2-7, the V gene TRBV5-1, with 12 positions matching TRBD2. J was trimmed by 0 bases and V by 5 bases; bases with no gene match: 9. Per the germline V gene, CDR1 is SGHRS and CDR2 is YFSETQ. The CDR3 runs 17 residues. In DNA, the CDR3 is TGCGCCAGCAGTCAAAGCCTGACTAGCGGGAGCTCCTACGAGCAGTACTTC. This codes for CASSQSLTSGSSYEQYF. The full variable domain, in which reference TRBV5-1 and TRBJ2-7 provide the parts outside the CDR3, is KAGVTQTPRYLIKTRGQQVTLSCSPISGHRSVSWYQQTPGQGLQFLFEYFSETQRNKGNFPGRFSGRQFSNSRSEMNVSTLELGDSALYLCASSQSLTSGSSYEQYFGPGTRLTVT.

In its sample, this clonotype was seen a few times. V is TRBV28 and J is TRBJ2-7, with D perhaps given as TRBD1 or TRBD2 (5 bases each). The CDR3 covers 15 residues. The germline V gene encodes CDR1 MDHEN and CDR2 SYDVKM. Trimming removed 7 bases at V and 6 bases at J, with 22 bases between. CDR3 coding DNA: TGTGCCAGCACTCCCGCCGGGGCAGCTCGAGGCGAGCAGTACTTC. Translated: CASTPAGAARGEQYF.

This clonotype has ten or more counts. The chain couples TRBV2 to TRBJ2-7; D gene unclear. Trimming took 6 bases from V and 2 from J, leaving 20 bases between them. The V gene's germline CDR1 is SNHLY and CDR2 FYNNEI. The CDR3 length is 16 residues. CDR3 in DNA: TGTGCCAGCAGCCTACTCGGATCTACCACCGCCTACGAGCAGTACTTC. Protein: CASSLLGSTTAYEQYF.

The rearrangement uses TRBV11-2 and TRBJ1-6; D gene uncertain. There are 16 residues in the CDR3. The germline V and J ends were trimmed by 5 bases and 7 bases, with 18 bases remaining between them. Germline loops: CDR1 SGHAT, CDR2 FQNNGV. CDR3: CASSTPWAGRNSPLHF. In DNA form, the CDR3 reads TGTGCCAGCAGCACTCCTTGGGCGGGCAGAAATTCACCCCTCCACTTT.

The table lists this clonotype with a few counts. V and J are TRBV20-1 and TRBJ2-1, with D possibly matching TRBD1 (7 bases). V dropped 2 bases and J dropped 5 bases, with 19 bases sitting between them. Germline V CDR1 and CDR2: DFQATT, SNEGSKA (reference sequence). The CDR3 contains 16 residues. The CDR3 DNA reads TGCAGTGCTAGACCGCCGGGACTTAGGGGGCACAATGAGCAGTTCTTC. Protein product: CSARPPGLRGHNEQFF.

This clonotype was recorded many times. The J gene is TRBJ1-1, the V gene TRBV3-1, with 8 bases fitting TRBD1. Per the germline V gene, CDR1 is LGHDT and CDR2 is YNNKEL (reference sequence). J was trimmed by 5 bases and V by 1 base; bases with no gene match: 12. The CDR3 sequence is 17 residues long. The CDR3 sequence is CASSQVPGGSIWTEAFF. As DNA, the CDR3 is TGTGCCAGCAGCCAAGTACCAGGGGGCTCGATTTGGACTGAAGCTTTCTTT.

The V and J genes are TRBV5-5 and TRBJ2-5; either TRBD1 or TRBD2 may supply D (8 bases each). Germline V gene lookup returns CDR1 SGHKS and CDR2 YYEKEE (reference sequence). The CDR3 consists of 20 residues. Trimming shortened V by 3 bases and J by 3 bases, and 30 bases separated the two germline ends. CDR3 DNA sequence: TGTGCCAGCAGCTCTATCAGGGGGCTTATTCGAGCGGGAGTCAAAGAGACCCAGTACTTC. Protein: CASSSIRGLIRAGVKETQYF.

This clonotype has only one observation. The rearrangement uses TRBV10-3 and TRBJ2-1; D is unclear. V lost 0 bases to trimming and J lost 0 bases, with 9 bases between them. The CDR3 has 16 amino acids. The germline V gene has CDR1 ENHRY and CDR2 SYGVKD. The CDR3 region has the DNA TGTGCCATCAGTGAGTCGTCCAGGAACTCCTACAATGAGCAGTTCTTC. Protein: CAISESSRNSYNEQFF.

The gene calls are TRBV4-1 and TRBJ1-4; tentative D call: TRBD1 (5 bases). Between the trimmed V and J ends, which lost 4 bases and 4 bases, there was a span of 13 bases. Germline lookup yields CDR1 MGHRA and CDR2 YSYEKL. The CDR3 has 15 residues. CDR3: CASSLQGTVNEKLFF. CDR3 coding DNA: TGCGCCAGCAGCCTCCAGGGAACGGTTAATGAAAAACTGTTTTTT.

The gene calls are TRBV29-1 and TRBJ2-2; 7 bases line up with TRBD1. The CDR3 loop spans 12 amino acids. The J segment lost 4 bases and the V segment lost 5 bases, leaving 1 base of the junction unmatched. Looked up from germline, CDR1 is SQVTM and CDR2 is ANQGSEA. In DNA, the CDR3 is TGCAGCGTTCGGACAGGCACCGGGGAGCTGTTTTTT. It codes for CSVRTGTGELFF.

The J gene is TRBJ2-2, the V gene TRBV3-1; TRBD2 agrees at 7 bases. The CDR3 spans 18 residues. J gave up 3 bases and V 1 base, and 11 bases lay outside the gene matches. The germline V gene encodes CDR1 LGHDT and CDR2 YNNKEL (reference sequence). CDR3 DNA sequence: TGTGCCAGCAGCCAAGCCGACCGACTAGCAGTTGACACCGGGGAGCTGTTTTTT. This translates into CASSQADRLAVDTGELFF. The variable domain in full, with the rest retrieved from reference TRBV3-1 and TRBJ2-2, is DTAVSQTPKYLVTQMGNDKSIKCEQNLGHDTMYWYKQDSKKFLKIMFSYNNKELIINETVPNRFSPKSPDKAHLNLHINSLELGDSAVYFCASSQADRLAVDTGELFFGEGSRLTVL.

At least ten counts were recorded for this clonotype. J is TRBJ2-1 and V is TRBV27; 8 bases are shared with TRBD1. Losses at the gene ends were 0 bases for V and 8 bases for J; bases not matched to a gene: 6. The germline CDR1 and CDR2 sequences are MNHEY and SMNVEV (reference sequence). This CDR3 has 15 amino acids. CDR3 DNA sequence: TGTGCCAGCAGTTTATCTAGGACAGGGTACTATGAGCAGTTCTTC. Translation: CASSLSRTGYYEQFF.

This clonotype has a handful of counts. The chain has TRBV6-5 and TRBJ2-7, with D possibly matching TRBD2 (6 bases). The CDR3 extends over 16 amino acids. The germline V and J ends were trimmed by 0 bases and 2 bases, with 14 bases remaining between them. Germline lookup yields CDR1 MNHEY and CDR2 SVGAGI. CDR3 sequence: CASSYSSSGSPYEQYF. The CDR3, as DNA: TGTGCCAGCAGTTACTCGAGCAGCGGGTCGCCCTACGAGCAGTACTTC.

The CDR3, as DNA: TGCAGTGCTAGAGGGGTTTTCGACGAGCAGTACTTC. It codes for CSARGVFDEQYF. The chain uses TRBV20-1 and TRBJ2-7; D gene unclear. This CDR3 contains 12 residues. Germline V CDR1 and CDR2: DFQATT, SNEGSKA (reference sequence). The V end was cut by 1 base, the J end by 5 bases, with 9 bases between.

This chain links TRBV11-2 with TRBJ1-6; 8 nucleotides line up with TRBD1. Germline V gene data show CDR1 as SGHAT and CDR2 as FQNNGV. Trimming cost V 3 bases and J 2 bases; bases outside gene matches: 0. This CDR3 contains 15 residues. The CDR3 protein is CASSLDRAYNSPLHF. CDR3 coding DNA: TGTGCCAGCAGCTTGGACAGGGCCTATAATTCACCCCTCCACTTT. Looking up the rest from reference TRBV11-2 and TRBJ1-6 gives the full variable domain: EAGVAQSPRYKIIEKRQSVAFWCNPISGHATLYWYQQILGQGPKLLIQFQNNGVVDDSQLPKDRFSAERLKGVDSTLKIQPAKLEDSAVYLCASSLDRAYNSPLHFGNGTRLTVT.

This chain joins TRBV30 and TRBJ1-2, with D maybe TRBD1 (6 bases). CDR3 length equals 16 residues. Germline V gene lookup returns CDR1 GTSNPN and CDR2 SVGIG (reference sequence). Trimming took off 4 bases at V and 2 bases at J, with 20 bases between the two ends. CDR3 in DNA: TGTGCCTGGACCCGAGGGGGGGGACTATGGAACTATGGCTACACCTTC. Translated, it gives CAWTRGGGLWNYGYTF.

A note on this clonotype: It is likely a read error, because the conserved phenylalanine at the end of the CDR3 is missing. The chain recombines TRBV7-6 with TRBJ2-7, with TRBD2 matching over 8 bases. The V and J ends lost 4 bases and 3 bases, in that order; junction bases with no gene match: 8. The CDR3 spans 15 residues. Germline V gene sequence: CDR1 SGHVS, CDR2 FNYEAQ. This chain's CDR3 is CASSSGGAPLYEQYL. The CDR3 DNA is TGTGCCAGCAGCTCGGGAGGGGCCCCCCTCTACGAGCAGTACCTC.

This clonotype was detected a few times. A much larger clone lies a single base off, so this may be a read error. This chain connects TRBV2 to TRBJ1-1; weak D call: TRBD1 (5 bases). Per the germline V gene, CDR1 is SNHLY and CDR2 is FYNNEI. V lost 6 bases to trimming and J lost 3 bases, with 17 bases between them. The CDR3 runs to 15 residues. CDR3 in DNA: TGTGCCAGCAGCCGTCCCGGAAGGGGCGACACTGAAGCTTTCTTT. This translates into CASSRPGRGDTEAFF.

This clonotype was observed a handful of times. V gene TRBV10-3 combines with J gene TRBJ2-2; the D gene is possibly TRBD2 (5 bases). The germline V gene has CDR1 ENHRY and CDR2 SYGVKD. Trimming removed 0 bases at V and 5 bases at J, with 10 bases between. The CDR3 spans 15 residues. The CDR3 DNA follows: TGTGCCATCAGTGAGTCGGGCGGGCAGACCGGGGAGCTGTTTTTT. It specifies CAISESGGQTGELFF.